The 22 T cell receptor beta chains below come from one sample, sequenced in a study of identical twins. One entry per CDR3 protein, called by TCRdb with MiXCR from the 5' RACE reads. This sample carries approximately 280,000 distinct CDR3 sequences, about 8.3% of them seen once, and the ten largest clones take roughly 2%. This sample also appeared in a second study, on yellow fever vaccine responses in identical twins.

Sequenced input: memory (CD45RO+) T cells sorted from blood. Receptors were obtained from a woman between 18 and 29 years old in good health.

This clonotype was observed a few times. The rearrangement uses TRBV5-6 and TRBJ2-2; D remains ambiguous. The germline CDR1 and CDR2 sequences are SGHDT and YYEEEE. The CDR3 length is 16 residues. V was cut by 4 bases and J by 0 bases, with 13 bases left in between. The CDR3 here is CASSPVGFSNTGELFF. The DNA of the CDR3 is TGTGCCAGCAGCCCCGTTGGATTCTCGAACACCGGGGAGCTGTTTTTT.

This clonotype has at least ten counts. J is TRBJ1-4 and V is TRBV4-2; possible D gene TRBD1, 5 bases. Germline V gene lookup returns CDR1 LGHNA and CDR2 YNFKEQ. CDR3 length: 15 residues. Trimming removed 4 bases from V and 7 bases from J, with 16 bases in between. The CDR3 spells CASSRDRNLFEKLFF. CDR3 coding DNA: TGTGCCAGCAGCCGGGACCGCAACTTGTTTGAAAAACTGTTTTTT.

Only a few counts were recorded for this clonotype. The genes are TRBV7-7 and TRBJ2-2; 7 bases line up with TRBD1. Unmatched junction bases numbered 8, after V lost 5 bases and J lost 8 bases. Germline CDR1 reads SSHAT; CDR2 reads FNYEAQ (reference sequence). The CDR3 spans 14 residues. CDR3 residues: CASSPRQGMGELFF. The CDR3, as DNA: TGTGCCAGCAGCCCAAGACAGGGAATGGGGGAGCTGTTTTTT.

The chain links TRBV6-5 to TRBJ2-1, with D perhaps TRBD2 (5 bases). CDR1 is MNHEY, CDR2 SVGAGI, per germline. This CDR3 is built from 15 residues. V shed 2 bases and J shed 5 bases, with 13 bases lying between them. DNA of the CDR3: TGTGCCAGCAGTTACGGTCGAGCGGCTAACAATGAGCAGTTCTTC. This encodes CASSYGRAANNEQFF.

This clonotype has a count of ten or more. The chain recombines TRBV3-1 with TRBJ2-1, with 8 bases aligning to TRBD1. This CDR3 region has 14 residues. Germline CDR1 reads LGHDT; CDR2 reads YNNKEL (reference sequence). The J segment lost 9 bases and the V segment lost 1 base, leaving 5 bases of the junction unmatched. As DNA, the CDR3 is TGTGCCAGCAGCCAAGGGACAGGGAAGGGTGAGCAGTTCTTC. This sequence encodes CASSQGTGKGEQFF.

This clonotype turned up a few times. Written as DNA, the CDR3 is TGTGCCAGCAGTTACTCGCGAGGATCCTACGAGCAGTACTTC. Translation: CASSYSRGSYEQYF. The rearrangement links TRBV6-5 to TRBJ2-7; no clear D. The length of the CDR3 is 14 residues. The V end was cut by 0 bases, the J end by 1 base, with 7 bases between. Germline CDR1 reads MNHEY; CDR2 reads SVGAGI.

At least ten counts were recorded for this clonotype. The genes are TRBV25-1 and TRBJ2-5; the D is unclear. CDR3 length: 13 residues. Trimming left V 1 base short and J 5 bases short, with 8 bases between. Looked up from germline, CDR1 is MGHDK and CDR2 is SYGVNS. CDR3: CASSESGSETQYF. CDR3 nucleotide sequence: TGTGCCAGCAGTGAATCTGGCTCGGAGACCCAGTACTTC.

This clonotype showed up many times. The V gene is TRBV9, the J gene TRBJ2-2; 8 nucleotides agree with TRBD2. The CDR3 runs 17 residues. The V gene's germline CDR1 is SGDLS and CDR2 YYNGEE. Trimming cost V 4 bases and J 5 bases; bases outside gene matches: 13. The DNA of the CDR3 is TGTGCCAGCAGCCTTCGAGCGGGAGATGGAATGACCGGGGAGCTGTTTTTT. As protein: CASSLRAGDGMTGELFF.

This clonotype was found a few times. CDR3 protein: CSARVQGGDRGEQYF. CDR3 DNA sequence: TGCAGTGCTAGAGTTCAGGGAGGGGACAGGGGCGAGCAGTACTTC. The chain links TRBV20-1 to TRBJ2-7; 10 bases align to TRBD1. Germline-derived CDR1 and CDR2 are DFQATT and SNEGSKA (reference sequence). This CDR3 is 15 amino acids long. V gave up 1 base and J gave up 6 bases; unmatched junction bases: 9.

This clonotype has more than one count but fewer than ten. Possible read error: a much larger clone is one base away. The rearrangement links TRBV12-3 or TRBV12-4 to TRBJ1-3; D ambiguous. The ends were cut back, 7 bases at V and 0 bases at J, with 4 bases in the middle. The CDR3 has 12 residues. In nucleotides, the CDR3 is TGTGCCAGCACCCCCTCTGGAAACACCATATATTTT. Amino acids: CASTPSGNTIYF.

This clonotype was counted at least ten times. As DNA, the CDR3 is TGCGCCAGCAGCCTAGGGACCGAACATAATTCACCCCTCCACTTT. The encoded protein is CASSLGTEHNSPLHF. This chain connects TRBV4-1 to TRBJ1-6, with D perhaps TRBD1 (5 bases). In germline, CDR1 is MGHRA, CDR2 YSYEKL. The CDR3 is 15 residues long. V lost 4 bases, J lost 5 bases, and 12 bases lay in between.

The genes are TRBV5-1 and TRBJ2-1; 10 nucleotides line up with TRBD2. Per the germline V gene, CDR1 is SGHRS and CDR2 is YFSETQ. This CDR3 is built from 15 residues. The V gene end was trimmed by 5 bases and the J gene end by 2 bases; junction bases not matched to a gene: 4. The CDR3 protein is CASSPLAGAYNEQFF. The CDR3, as DNA: TGCGCCAGCAGTCCTCTAGCGGGAGCCTACAATGAGCAGTTCTTC.

This clonotype showed up many times. V is TRBV4-1 and J is TRBJ1-4, with D maybe TRBD1 (6 bases). Germline V CDR1 and CDR2: MGHRA, YSYEKL. With 1 base removed from V and 7 bases from J, the gap between germline ends came to 13 bases. The CDR3 consists of 15 residues. The CDR3: CASSQGARGGEKLFF. The CDR3 DNA follows: TGCGCCAGCAGCCAAGGGGCCCGAGGGGGTGAAAAACTGTTTTTT.

The V and J genes are TRBV11-3 and TRBJ2-3; no firm D call. Germline V gives CDR1 SGHNT, CDR2 YENEEA. The V end lost 2 bases, the J end lost 2 bases, and 11 bases lay between the germline ends. CDR3 length equals 15 residues. The CDR3 nucleotides read TGTGCCAGCAGCTTAAACTTCGGACCCACAGATACGCAGTATTTT. Residues: CASSLNFGPTDTQYF.

This clonotype was observed a few times. The chain carries TRBV2 and TRBJ1-1; 7 bases are a match to TRBD1. Germline assignment: CDR1 SNHLY and CDR2 FYNNEI. The CDR3 sequence is 13 residues long. The J segment lost 7 bases and the V segment lost 7 bases, leaving 9 bases of the junction unmatched. The CDR3 DNA reads TGTGCCAGCATGACTTCTGGGGACAGTGAAGCTTTCTTT. This translates into CASMTSGDSEAFF. The variable domain in full, completed from reference TRBV2 and TRBJ1-1, reads EPEVTQTPSHQVTQMGQEVILRCVPISNHLYFYWYRQILGQKVEFLVSFYNNEISEKSEIFDDQFSVERPDGSNFTLKIRSTKLEDSAMYFCASMTSGDSEAFFGQGTRLTVV.

The chain uses TRBV12-3 or TRBV12-4 and TRBJ2-1; D may be TRBD2 (6 bases). V dropped 5 bases and J dropped 2 bases, with 10 bases sitting between them. This CDR3 region has 14 residues. The CDR3 reads CASSVGGTYNEQFF. In DNA, the CDR3 is TGTGCCAGCAGTGTAGGCGGGACCTACAATGAGCAGTTCTTC.

The CDR3 spells CASSQVRDRGIYEQYV. CDR3 nucleotide sequence: TGTGCCAGCAGCCAAGTCCGGGACAGGGGAATTTACGAGCAGTACGTC. The chain is built from TRBV4-2 and TRBJ2-7, with 10 bases matching TRBD1. J gave up 4 bases and V 1 base, and 7 bases lay outside the gene matches. Germline CDR1 is LGHNA and CDR2 is YNFKEQ. The CDR3 spans 16 residues.

This chain uses TRBV20-1 with TRBJ2-3; D perhaps matches TRBD1 (5 bases). The V and J ends lost 2 bases and 5 bases respectively, with 20 bases between them. The CDR3 spans 16 residues. Germline CDR1 is DFQATT and CDR2 is SNEGSKA (reference sequence). CDR3 nucleotides: TGCAGTGCTAGACTACAGACAGTTACCGTTGGAGATACGCAGTATTTT. Protein sequence: CSARLQTVTVGDTQYF.

This clonotype was counted ten times or more. The CDR3 DNA is TGTGCCACCAGCACCCTCGGGGGTACACCTAGAGAGACCCAGTACTTC. This gives the protein CATSTLGGTPRETQYF. The rearrangement uses TRBV15 and TRBJ2-5, with a weak D call TRBD2 (6 bases). CDR1 is LNHNV and CDR2 is YYDKDF in the germline V gene (reference sequence). The CDR3 covers 16 residues. V was clipped by 4 bases and J by 4 bases, with 19 bases between them.

The table lists this clonotype with many counts. The chain combines TRBV9 with TRBJ2-1; possibly TRBD2 for D (6 bases). Trimming took off 7 bases at V and 9 bases at J, with 20 bases between the two ends. CDR3 length: 14 amino acids. Germline V gives CDR1 SGDLS, CDR2 YYNGEE. Written as DNA, the CDR3 is TGTGCCAGCGGATCTTCCGGGAGTTTCTTTGAGCAGTTCTTC. Its protein is CASGSSGSFFEQFF.

This clonotype showed up many times. This rearrangement joins TRBV10-3 to TRBJ2-3, with 10 bases that match TRBD2. Per the germline V gene, CDR1 is ENHRY and CDR2 is SYGVKD. V shed 4 bases, J shed 4 bases, and the junction held 8 bases outside the gene matches. The CDR3 has 16 amino acids. The chain's CDR3 is CAISGGVAGGPDTQYF. DNA for the CDR3: TGTGCCATCAGTGGGGGAGTAGCGGGAGGCCCAGATACGCAGTATTTT.

This clonotype was picked up many times. J is TRBJ1-6 and V is TRBV5-1; D perhaps matches TRBD1 (6 bases). Between the trimmed V and J ends, which lost 1 base and 1 base, there was a span of 9 bases. The germline V gene encodes CDR1 SGHRS and CDR2 YFSETQ. The CDR3 loop spans 16 amino acids. In DNA form, the CDR3 reads TGCGCCAGCAGCTTGACCCAGGGGTCCTATAATTCACCCCTCCACTTT. It codes for CASSLTQGSYNSPLHF.